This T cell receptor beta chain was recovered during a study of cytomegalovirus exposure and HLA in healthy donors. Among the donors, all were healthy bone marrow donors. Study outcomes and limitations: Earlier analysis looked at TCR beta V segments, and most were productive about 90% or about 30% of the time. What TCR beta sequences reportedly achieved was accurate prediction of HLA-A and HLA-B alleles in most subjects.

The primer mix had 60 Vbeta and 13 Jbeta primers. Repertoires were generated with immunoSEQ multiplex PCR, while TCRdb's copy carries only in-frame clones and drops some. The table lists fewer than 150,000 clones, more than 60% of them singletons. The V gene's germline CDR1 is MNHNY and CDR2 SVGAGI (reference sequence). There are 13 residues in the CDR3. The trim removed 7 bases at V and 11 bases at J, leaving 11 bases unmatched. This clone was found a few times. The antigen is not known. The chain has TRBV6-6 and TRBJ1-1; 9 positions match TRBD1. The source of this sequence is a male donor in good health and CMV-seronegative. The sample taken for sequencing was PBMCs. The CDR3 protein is CASTSQGASGAFF. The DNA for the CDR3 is TGTGCCAGCACATCACAGGGGGCGAGTGGGGCTTTCTTT.